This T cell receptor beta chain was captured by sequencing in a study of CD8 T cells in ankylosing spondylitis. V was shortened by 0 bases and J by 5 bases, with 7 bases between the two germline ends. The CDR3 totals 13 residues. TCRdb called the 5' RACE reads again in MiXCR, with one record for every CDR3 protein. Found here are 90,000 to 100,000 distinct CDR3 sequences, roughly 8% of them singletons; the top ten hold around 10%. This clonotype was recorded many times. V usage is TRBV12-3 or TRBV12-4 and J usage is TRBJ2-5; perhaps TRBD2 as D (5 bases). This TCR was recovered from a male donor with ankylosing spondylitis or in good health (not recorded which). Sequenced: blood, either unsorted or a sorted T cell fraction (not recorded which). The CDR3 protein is CASSLAPGETQYF. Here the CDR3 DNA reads TGTGCCAGCAGTTTAGCTCCGGGGGAGACCCAGTACTTC.